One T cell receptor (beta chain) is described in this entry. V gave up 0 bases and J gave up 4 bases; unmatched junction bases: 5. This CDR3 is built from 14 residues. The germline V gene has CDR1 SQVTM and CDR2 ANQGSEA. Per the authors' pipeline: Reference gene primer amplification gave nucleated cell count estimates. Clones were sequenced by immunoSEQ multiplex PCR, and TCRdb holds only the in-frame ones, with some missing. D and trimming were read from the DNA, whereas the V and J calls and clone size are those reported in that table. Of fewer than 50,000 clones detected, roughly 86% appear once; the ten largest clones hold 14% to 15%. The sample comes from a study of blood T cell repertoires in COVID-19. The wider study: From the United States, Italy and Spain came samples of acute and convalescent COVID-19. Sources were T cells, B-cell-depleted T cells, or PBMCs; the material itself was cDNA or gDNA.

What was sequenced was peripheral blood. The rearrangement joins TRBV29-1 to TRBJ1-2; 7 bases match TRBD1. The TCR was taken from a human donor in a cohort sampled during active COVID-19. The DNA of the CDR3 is TGCAGCGTTGAAGACCCCAGGGGGTTCTATGGCTACACCTTC. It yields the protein CSVEDPRGFYGYTF.